This T cell receptor beta chain was sequenced in a study of shared clonotypes between healthy human individuals (dated by TCRdb to 2020 to 2021). Describing the broader study: The cohort included a few men and a couple of women between 18 and 49 years of age. Per donor, three plates each were used for CD4 naive and CD4 memory, two for CD8 naive, and one for CD8 memory. The study deeply sequenced blood TCR repertoires of five healthy adults to estimate repertoire size and the extent of clonotype sharing between individuals. To increase sequencing depth and limit assay-specific biases, different laboratories used diverse techniques to prepare libraries and sequence TCR repertoires. Each donor's leukapheresis produced roughly between about 0.9 and 9.5 billion PBMCs. Points the paper makes about the study in general: Rarefaction of sorted-subset datasets indicated incomplete sequencing despite the large sequencing depth. Sampling was restricted to blood, and TCR repertoires in tissue are likely to differ from TCR repertoires in blood. Estimated clonotype richness was generally larger for naive than for memory subsets. Because the study included a small number of donors, the genetic and exposure-history diversity represented was limited. Sharing across a few donors was observed for 4.5% to 6.5% of naive CD4, over 3% of naive CD8, roughly 2.3% of memory CD4, and roughly 0.4% of memory CD8 clonotypes. Pairwise subsampling led to the expectation that sequencing depth would affect the degree of clonotype sharing among donors. Compared with non-shared clonotypes, the clonotypes found in all four sorted-subset donors had higher generation probabilities.

Remarks on this clone: No cognate antigen has been identified for it. No quality values exist for individual bases; no much larger clone is one base distant.

CDR1 is given as LNHNV and CDR2 as YYDKDF, both from the germline V gene (reference sequence). The CDR3, from cysteine to phenylalanine, totals 10 residues. Just the 30-base CDR3 DNA is kept, in frame starting at base 1. The V end loses 5 bases and the J end loses 2 bases, and a stretch of 1 base separates them. TCR CDR3 regions were amplified from genomic DNA by multiplex PCR using the deep immunoSEQ assay. Genomic DNA extracted from each cell subset was distributed evenly over all wells of several immunoSEQ 96-well plates, and each plate served as one replicate. For sorted subsets, around 0.2 ug genomic DNA, equal to tens of thousands of T cell genomes, was loaded into each replicate PCR. Purified libraries were measured with a Qubit 3.0 fluorometer, size-checked on a Bioanalyzer 2100, and measured again with the KAPA Library Quantification kit. Every immunoSEQ 96-well plate was sequenced on a dedicated single-read 150-cycle Illumina NextSeq 550 flow cell. The paper's data handling went like this. The immunoSEQ output contained only junctional sequences without quality scores, so filtering could not match that applied to full-length reads. To assign V/J genes and CDR3, sequences were annotated using PyIR, a Python wrapper for IgBLAST v1.9, with IMGT germline references. Reads were filtered out if the reads had weak V/J assignments (E-value above 1e-6), no CDR3, stop codons, out-of-frame junctions, or ambiguous translated residues. A V3J clonotype was defined by an identical inferred V gene, J gene, and CDR3 amino acid sequence. Percentage overlap between repertoires was calculated by dividing the number of shared unique clonotypes by the size of the smaller repertoire. Repertoire richness was assessed with RTK rarefaction, the Chao1 estimator, and Recon v2.1 estimates of unobserved clonotypes. For all TCRbeta clonotypes obtained by the gDNA method from a handful of donors, generation probabilities were computed with OLGA. TCRdb obtained this table from immuneACCESS and retained in-frame rearrangements with V and J assigned. These tables miss some clones; where compared with another copy, unresolved V genes account for less than half of the shortfall, and the remainder is unexplained. V and J calls and clone size are as listed in that table; D and trimming were resolved from the DNA. The sample includes about 1 million clones, with 70% to 80% observed a single time. The biggest ten clones account for around 1.4% of the sample.

Healthy HIV-negative adults with no recently reported acute infections or vaccinations were included as donors. Every donor was a Caucasian adult residing in Nashville, Tennessee, USA. CD4+ T cells were enriched by magnetic negative selection, after which naive cells were positively selected on CD45RA and the negative fraction was taken as the memory subset. Blood was obtained by leukapheresis, after which PBMCs were separated by Ficoll-Histopaque density gradient centrifugation and cryopreserved in liquid nitrogen vapor phase. Analytical flow cytometry was used to check the purity and quantity of each magnetically sorted T cell population. Each sorted fraction had its genomic DNA isolated and then quantified by UV absorbance on a Nanodrop 2000c.

The TCR sequence derives from a man younger than 30 in good health. The sequenced sample consisted of memory CD4+ T cells sorted from blood. The cell subset or site label, as the study defines it: CD45RA-negative fraction. The chain employs TRBV15 and TRBJ2-7, with no reliable assignment of the D segment. The bases are TGTGCCACCAGCCCCTACGAGCAGTACTTC. Translated, it reads CATSPYEQYF.